Shown below are 24 T cell receptor beta chains from a single sample sequenced in a study of blood T cell repertoires in COVID-19. The protocol was immunoSEQ multiplex PCR, while the TCRdb copy is restricted to in-frame clones and leaves out a portion. There are approximately 140,000 clones in the sample; approximately 91% occur only once, and roughly 10% lies in the top ten. The sample was peripheral blood. The receptors come from a man aged 50 to 59 with active or convalescent COVID-19.

As concerns this clone: The junction shows a germline mismatch at one end, possibly a read error. V is TRBV7-7 and J is TRBJ2-2, with D perhaps TRBD2 (6 bases). Germline values: CDR1 SSHAT, CDR2 FNYEAQ (reference sequence). The CDR3 contains 13 residues. CDR3 coding DNA: TGTGCTAGCAGCTGGGACTTTGTCGGGGAGCTGTTTTTT. This codes for CASSWDFVGELFF.

V and J are TRBV19 and TRBJ2-2; D unresolved. Trimming cost V 8 bases and J 1 base, with 2 bases left between them. This CDR3 comprises 11 residues. Germline V gives CDR1 LNHDA, CDR2 SQIVND (reference sequence). This CDR3 reads CASQNTGELFF. In nucleotides, the CDR3 is TGTGCCAGTCAGAACACCGGGGAGCTGTTTTTT.

The chain links TRBV11-2 to TRBJ2-7; TRBD2 aligns across 8 bases. The V gene's germline CDR1 is SGHAT and CDR2 FQNNGV. There are 14 residues in the CDR3. V shed 6 bases, J shed 5 bases, and the junction held 9 bases outside the gene matches. The CDR3 nucleotides are TGTGCCAGCAGTAGGGCGGGGGGAGCCAACGAGCAGTACTTC. It yields the protein CASSRAGGANEQYF.

The genes are TRBV25-1 and TRBJ2-5, with D possibly matching TRBD2 (6 bases). Per germline, CDR1 MGHDK and CDR2 SYGVNS. Trimming pared 8 bases from V and 5 bases from J, leaving 15 bases between. This CDR3 is 13 amino acids long. The CDR3 DNA sequence: TGTGCCAGCCTACGGGGGATGGAGGAGACCCAGTACTTC. Its protein product is CASLRGMEETQYF.

The gene calls are TRBV2 and TRBJ1-5; 7 bases match TRBD1. The V gene end was trimmed by 5 bases and the J gene end by 2 bases; junction bases not matched to a gene: 12. Germline loops: CDR1 SNHLY, CDR2 FYNNEI. There are 17 residues in the CDR3. The DNA for the CDR3 is TGTGCCAGCAGTCCGTACCTAGCCACAGGGGGCAATCAGCCCCAGCATTTT. It translates to CASSPYLATGGNQPQHF. The whole variable domain, remainder taken from reference TRBV2 and TRBJ1-5, is EPEVTQTPSHQVTQMGQEVILRCVPISNHLYFYWYRQILGQKVEFLVSFYNNEISEKSEIFDDQFSVERPDGSNFTLKIRSTKLEDSAMYFCASSPYLATGGNQPQHFGDGTRLSIL.

The V gene is TRBV27, the J gene TRBJ2-5, with 10 positions matching TRBD2. This CDR3 is 16 amino acids long. Germline V gene data show CDR1 as MNHEY and CDR2 as SMNVEV (reference sequence). V trimming: 5 bases; J trimming: 0 bases; junction bases outside the gene matches: 6. CDR3 coding DNA: TGTGCCAGCAGTACGCGACTAGCGGGCAACCAAGAGACCCAGTACTTC. This sequence encodes CASSTRLAGNQETQYF.

This clone has a handful of counts. V gene TRBV19 combines with J gene TRBJ1-5; 10 bases are a match to TRBD1. The CDR3 contains 15 residues. Germline V CDR1 and CDR2: LNHDA, SQIVND (reference sequence). The J segment lost 6 bases and the V segment lost 4 bases, leaving 6 bases of the junction unmatched. The DNA of the CDR3 is TGTGCCAGTAGTAACGGACAGGGGGGTGGTCAGCCCCAGCATTTT. Residues: CASSNGQGGGQPQHF. The whole variable domain, remainder taken from reference TRBV19 and TRBJ1-5, is DGGITQSPKYLFRKEGQNVTLSCEQNLNHDAMYWYRQDPGQGLRLIYYSQIVNDFQKGDIAEGYSVSREKKESFPLTVTSAQKNPTAFYLCASSNGQGGGQPQHFGDGTRLSIL.

This chain links TRBV28 with TRBJ2-3; TRBD1 agrees at 7 bases. This CDR3 comprises 15 residues. V trimming: 6 bases; J trimming: 0 bases; junction bases outside the gene matches: 6. Per the germline V gene, CDR1 is MDHEN and CDR2 is SYDVKM. For the CDR3, the DNA is TGTGCCAGCAGACCCACAGGGGCGAGCACAGATACGCAGTATTTT. This sequence encodes CASRPTGASTDTQYF.

This chain's CDR3 is CASSYSSRAEGGELFF. CDR3 bases: TGTGCCAGCAGTTACTCGAGCAGGGCGGAGGGCGGGGAGCTGTTTTTT. This chain connects TRBV6-5 to TRBJ2-2; the D gene is possibly TRBD2 (6 bases). The germline V gene encodes CDR1 MNHEY and CDR2 SVGAGI. V lost 0 bases and J 7 bases, leaving 15 bases between the germline ends. The length of the CDR3 is 16 residues.

The chain couples TRBV24-1 to TRBJ2-3; TRBD1 might be the D (5 bases). This CDR3 has 13 amino acids. From germline, CDR1 is KGHDR and CDR2 SFDVKD. Trimming removed 1 base at V and 14 bases at J, with 15 bases between. In nucleotides, the CDR3 is TGTGCCACCAGTGATTTTGGGTTACAGGCTCTGTATTTT. It translates to CATSDFGLQALYF.

The CDR3 sequence: CASSSRQGGSYGYTF. The CDR3 DNA reads as TGTGCCAGCAGCTCGCGACAGGGGGGGAGCTATGGCTACACCTTC. This chain joins TRBV9 and TRBJ1-2; 9 bases line up with TRBD1. V was pared by 4 bases and J by 4 bases, with 8 bases of the junction left unmatched. This CDR3 is built from 15 residues. Germline lookup yields CDR1 SGDLS and CDR2 YYNGEE. Full variable domain (missing parts from reference TRBV9 and TRBJ1-2): DSGVTQTPKHLITATGQRVTLRCSPRSGDLSVYWYQQSLDQGLQFLIQYYNGEERAKGNILERFSAQQFPDLHSELNLSSLELGDSALYFCASSSRQGGSYGYTFGSGTRLTVV.

The V and J genes are TRBV19 and TRBJ1-2, with TRBD1 identical over 8 bases. This CDR3 is 13 amino acids long. Germline lookup yields CDR1 LNHDA and CDR2 SQIVND (reference sequence). J lost 7 bases, V lost 7 bases, and 8 bases had no gene match. CDR3 bases: TGTGCCAGTACTTGGCAGGGGGCGCCTGGCTACACCTTC. Translation gives CASTWQGAPGYTF.

The chain couples TRBV3-1 (or the pseudogene TRBV3-2) to TRBJ1-1; TRBD1 is a possible D gene (5 bases). Trimming removed 0 bases at V and 4 bases at J, with 18 bases between. Germline lookup yields CDR1 LGHDT and CDR2 YNNKEL (reference sequence). The length of the CDR3 is 17 residues. This CDR3 reads CASSQDKKGRGFTEAFF. Here the CDR3 DNA reads TGTGCCAGCAGCCAAGATAAGAAGGGGAGGGGATTCACTGAAGCTTTCTTT.

This chain joins TRBV7-2 and TRBJ2-5; no reliable D call. The CDR3 loop spans 13 amino acids. V was cut by 1 base and J by 4 bases, with 7 bases left in between. Germline V lookup: CDR1 SGHTA, CDR2 FQGNSA. The CDR3 loop reads CASSLDSLETQYF. The CDR3 bases are TGTGCCAGCAGCTTAGACTCTCTAGAGACCCAGTACTTC.

The chain is built from TRBV3-1 (or the pseudogene TRBV3-2) and TRBJ2-5, with TRBD2 matching over 7 bases. This CDR3 spans 15 amino acids. Germline V gene sequence: CDR1 LGHDT, CDR2 YNNKEL (reference sequence). With 3 bases clipped from V and 5 bases from J, the junction kept 9 bases outside the gene matches. CDR3 in DNA: TGTGCCAGCAGCCACCTCACTAGCGTTAGGGAGACCCAGTACTTC. Translating gives CASSHLTSVRETQYF.

This clone was observed a few times. V is TRBV6-1 and J is TRBJ2-5; TRBD1 matches 8 bases. This CDR3 region has 14 residues. CDR1 MNHNS and CDR2 SASEGT come from the germline V gene. The V segment lost 3 bases and the J segment 5 bases; nucleotides outside the gene matches: 5. For the CDR3, the DNA is TGTGCCAGCAGTGATGCGGACAGGGTTGAGACCCAGTACTTC. Its protein is CASSDADRVETQYF.

J is TRBJ2-7 and V is TRBV7-2, with 7 nucleotides matching TRBD2. This CDR3 region has 15 residues. The germline V gene has CDR1 SGHTA and CDR2 FQGNSA. Unmatched junction bases numbered 6, after V lost 1 base and J lost 3 bases. The CDR3 coding sequence is TGTGCCAGCAGCTTAGGGGGAGGGGCTATCTACGAGCAGTACTTC. Residues: CASSLGGGAIYEQYF.

V usage is TRBV2 and J usage is TRBJ2-7, with 9 bases that match TRBD1. Germline V gives CDR1 SNHLY, CDR2 FYNNEI. This CDR3 is built from 17 residues. The junction had 11 bases not matched to a gene; V was cut back by 0 bases and J by 5 bases. Here the CDR3 DNA reads TGTGCCAGCAGTGAAGCGTCCCACAGGGGGCCTTCGCACGAGCAGTACTTC. This gives the protein CASSEASHRGPSHEQYF.

V usage is TRBV9 and J usage is TRBJ1-2; D is undetermined. This CDR3 comprises 15 residues. V was cut by 0 bases and J by 2 bases, with 11 bases left in between. Germline assignment: CDR1 SGDLS and CDR2 YYNGEE. The CDR3 here is CASSVGAGINYGYTF. The CDR3 DNA reads as TGTGCCAGCAGCGTAGGGGCGGGGATCAACTATGGCTACACCTTC.

This clone was detected only once. V usage is TRBV24-1 and J usage is TRBJ2-3; D perhaps matches TRBD1 (5 bases). This CDR3 has 16 residues. Germline V gene lookup returns CDR1 KGHDR and CDR2 SFDVKD. Between the trimmed V and J ends, which lost 3 bases and 0 bases, there was a span of 12 bases. CDR3 coding DNA: TGTGCCACCAGTGATCTTGGGCAGGGAAGCACAGATACGCAGTATTTT. This codes for CATSDLGQGSTDTQYF.

The V gene is TRBV6-5, the J gene TRBJ2-1; TRBD2 might be the D (5 bases). Germline-derived CDR1 and CDR2 are MNHEY and SVGAGI. The V end was cut by 6 bases, the J end by 8 bases, with 14 bases between. The CDR3 runs to 13 residues. The CDR3 region has the DNA TGTGCCAGCAGACCCCCTGGGAGCCATGAGCAGTTCTTC. Encoded protein: CASRPPGSHEQFF.

The chain links TRBV7-2 to TRBJ1-6; weak D call: TRBD1 (5 bases). Germline V gives CDR1 SGHTA, CDR2 FQGNSA. The V end was cut by 5 bases, the J end by 0 bases, with 11 bases between. This CDR3 has 16 residues. As DNA, the CDR3 is TGTGCCAGCAGCCCGGGACTGAGCTCCTATAATTCACCCCTCCACTTT. It yields the protein CASSPGLSSYNSPLHF. Combining the CDR3 with reference TRBV7-2 and TRBJ1-6 gives the whole variable domain GAGVSQSPSNKVTEKGKDVELRCDPISGHTALYWYRQSLGQGLEFLIYFQGNSAPDKSGLPSDRFSAERTGGSVSTLTIQRTQQEDSAVYLCASSPGLSSYNSPLHFGNGTRLTVT.

This rearrangement joins TRBV4-1 to TRBJ2-3; 7 bases match TRBD1. Germline V gene lookup returns CDR1 MGHRA and CDR2 YSYEKL. This CDR3 has 16 residues. The V gene end was trimmed by 1 base and the J gene end by 1 base; junction bases not matched to a gene: 5. CDR3 DNA: TGCGCCAGCAGCCAAGGACAGGGAAAAGGCACAGATACGCAGTATTTT. The encoded protein is CASSQGQGKGTDTQYF.

V is TRBV6-6 and J is TRBJ1-2; the D gene is possibly TRBD1 (6 bases). The V end lost 5 bases, the J end lost 7 bases, and 17 bases lay between the germline ends. Germline values: CDR1 MNHNY, CDR2 SVGAGI (reference sequence). The CDR3 is 14 residues long. CDR3 protein: CASSRGQWAGGYTF. CDR3 coding DNA: TGTGCCAGCAGTCGCGGACAGTGGGCAGGTGGCTACACCTTC.